This T cell receptor beta chain stems from a study of shared clonotypes between healthy human individuals (dated by TCRdb to 2018 to 2021). Some background on the complete study: The cohort comprised a couple of women and a few men aged 18 to 49 years. For each donor, CD4 naive and CD4 memory were each given three plates, CD8 naive was given two plates, and CD8 memory was given one plate. To estimate repertoire size and how much clonotype sharing occurs between individuals, the study deeply sequenced the blood TCR repertoires of a handful of healthy adults. To increase sequencing depth and limit assay-specific biases, different laboratories used diverse techniques to prepare libraries and sequence TCR repertoires. Each donor's leukapheresis produced roughly between roughly 0.85 and 10 billion PBMCs.

TCR CDR3 regions were amplified from genomic DNA by multiplex PCR using the deep immunoSEQ assay. Extracted genomic DNA from each cell subset was distributed evenly across all wells of several immunoSEQ 96-well plates, and each plate was treated as a replicate. For sorted subsets, 150 to 250 ng of genomic DNA, equivalent to tens of thousands of T cell genomes, went into each replicate PCR. The purified libraries were quantified using a Qubit 3.0 fluorometer, sized with a Bioanalyzer 2100, and then quantified again using the KAPA Library Quantification kit. Every immunoSEQ 96-well plate was sequenced on a separate single-read 150-cycle Illumina NextSeq 550 flow cell. On the study's bioinformatics: Because only junctional sequences without quality scores were contained in the immunoSEQ output, filtering matching that applied to full-length reads could not be performed. Sequences were annotated with PyIR, a Python wrapper for IgBLAST v1.9, and V/J genes and CDR3 were assigned using IMGT germline references. Reads were removed for weak V/J assignments (E-value above 1e-6), missing CDR3, stop codons, out-of-frame junctions, or ambiguous translated residues. V3J clonotypes were defined as sequences sharing an identical inferred V gene, J gene, and CDR3 amino acid sequence. The percentage overlap between two repertoires was calculated by dividing the number of shared unique clonotypes by the size of the smaller repertoire. Repertoire richness was assessed with RTK rarefaction, the Chao1 estimator, and Recon v2.1 estimates of unobserved clonotypes. Generation probabilities for all TCRbeta clonotypes obtained by the gDNA method from a handful of donors were computed using OLGA. What TCRdb holds here is the immuneACCESS table cut down to in-frame rearrangements. Part of the clones is not present; checked against another copy, under half of the missing clones reflect an unresolved V gene, and the others are unexplained. V, J and clone size were drawn from that table, and D and trimming were deduced from the DNA. A total of 2 million to 2.5 million clones appear in this sample, 92% of them only once. The ten largest clones take up about 0.41% of the sample.

The donors were healthy, HIV-negative adults who had no recently reported acute infections or vaccinations. Every donor was a Caucasian adult living in Nashville, Tennessee, USA. CD4+ T cells were enriched through magnetic negative selection, after which naive cells were positively selected on CD45RA and the remaining negative fraction served as the memory subset. Blood was obtained by leukapheresis, after which PBMCs were separated by Ficoll-Histopaque density gradient centrifugation and cryopreserved in liquid nitrogen vapor phase. Purity and quantity of every magnetically sorted T cell population were checked by analytical flow cytometry. Genomic DNA was isolated from every sorted fraction and measured by UV absorbance on a Nanodrop 2000c. Worth noting for this clone: Its binding antigen is unknown. Base qualities are not provided; no much larger clone lies one nucleotide away.

Paper-wide results and their limitations: The genetic and exposure-history diversity represented was limited by the small number of donors. Pairwise subsampling indicated that sequencing depth was expected to affect the degree of clonotype sharing among donors. Only blood was sampled, and tissue TCR repertoires likely differ from those in blood. When several donors were compared, the shared fraction of clonotypes was about 5% for naive CD4, approximately 3.3% for naive CD8, more than 2% for memory CD4, and 0.35% to 0.4% for memory CD8. Larger estimated clonotype richness was generally found for naive subsets than for memory subsets. Compared with non-shared clonotypes, the clonotypes found in all four sorted-subset donors had higher generation probabilities. Even with the large sequencing depth, rarefaction of the sorted-subset datasets indicated that sequencing was incomplete.

The CDR1 and CDR2 encoded by the germline V gene are SGHVS and FQNEAQ. Inclusive of the bounding cysteine and phenylalanine, the CDR3 is 14 residues long. The only DNA kept is the CDR3, 42 bases in frame from the first base. V is trimmed back by 1 base and J by 6 bases, and the junction contains 3 bases that no gene match accounts for. The source of this sequence is a man aged 18 to 30 in good health. Some clones in this sample may be carry-over from other donors' samples. Material: naive CD4+ T cells from PBMCs. This sample's cell subset or site label indicates: CD45RA+ positively selected. The chain joins TRBV7-8 to TRBJ1-2, with 9 bases aligning to TRBD1. The bases read TGTGCCAGCAGCTTAGGCCGGGACAGGGATGGCTACACCTTC. It translates as CASSLGRDRDGYTF.